The 19 T cell receptor beta chains given below trace back to one sample, sequenced in a study of blood T cell repertoires in COVID-19. TCRdb's copy holds only in-frame clones and misses some; the assay was immunoSEQ multiplex PCR. The profile shows around 110,000 clones, over 80% of them singletons. The material sequenced was peripheral blood. The receptor set was obtained from a man aged 30-40 years with acute or convalescent COVID-19.

The rearrangement links TRBV7-9 to TRBJ2-6; TRBD1 matches at 7 bases. Germline V gives CDR1 SEHNR, CDR2 FQNEAQ (reference sequence). The V and J ends lost 2 bases and 4 bases, in that order; junction bases with no gene match: 2. This CDR3 spans 15 amino acids. CDR3 sequence (DNA): TGTGCCAGCAGCTTAACAGGGGCCGGGGCCAACGTCCTGACTTTC. Its protein product is CASSLTGAGANVLTF.

This clone came up once. This chain uses TRBV6-2 or TRBV6-3 with TRBJ2-5; 7 bases match TRBD2. Germline CDR1 is MNHEY and CDR2 is SVGEGT. After removal of 6 bases from V and 1 base from J, the junction contained 11 bases not matched to a gene. The CDR3 extends over 16 amino acids. The CDR3 loop reads CASSPTSAGTQETQYF. The CDR3 coding sequence is TGTGCCAGCAGCCCTACTAGCGCGGGGACCCAAGAGACCCAGTACTTC.

The chain carries TRBV6-5 and TRBJ2-7; 10 nucleotides align to TRBD2. Germline assignment: CDR1 MNHEY and CDR2 SVGAGI. The ends lost 4 bases at V and 3 bases at J; junction bases unmatched: 3. The CDR3 is made up of 14 amino acids. CDR3 nucleotides: TGTGCCAGCAGTTCTAGCGGGGGTGTCTACGAGCAGTACTTC. Its protein product is CASSSSGGVYEQYF.

The chain is built from TRBV5-5 and TRBJ1-5, with TRBD1 identical over 7 bases. There are 13 residues in the CDR3. The germline V gene has CDR1 SGHKS and CDR2 YYEKEE (reference sequence). V lost 4 bases and J lost 5; bases outside the gene matches: 3. The CDR3 coding sequence is TGTGCCAGCAGCCGGGACAGCTATCAGCCCCAGCATTTT. Translated: CASSRDSYQPQHF.

The J gene is TRBJ2-1, the V gene TRBV27, with 10 bases identical to TRBD2. V shed 7 bases and J 10 bases; nucleotides not matched to a gene: 10. Looked up from germline, CDR1 is MNHEY and CDR2 is SMNVEV (reference sequence). This CDR3 region has 14 residues. CDR3: CASTLLAGREEQFF. The CDR3 nucleotides read TGTGCCAGCACTCTACTAGCGGGACGGGAAGAGCAGTTCTTC.

V and J are TRBV29-1 and TRBJ2-7; 10 bases are a match to TRBD1. Germline CDR1 reads SQVTM; CDR2 reads ANQGSEA. The CDR3 has 18 amino acids. The V and J ends lost 6 bases and 0 bases, in that order; junction bases with no gene match: 17. This chain's CDR3 is CSVATGGRTTHSSYEQYF. The CDR3 region has the DNA TGCAGCGTGGCGACAGGGGGCCGAACTACCCACAGCTCCTACGAGCAGTACTTC.

The chain uses TRBV7-3 and TRBJ2-7; 8 bases map to TRBD1. The CDR3 is 15 amino acids. CDR1 is SGHTA, CDR2 FQGTGA, per germline. The junction had 14 bases not matched to a gene; V was cut back by 1 base and J by 12 bases. The CDR3 here is CASSLNPGGFLGPYV. The CDR3 DNA follows: TGTGCCAGCAGCTTAAATCCAGGGGGCTTCCTGGGGCCGTACGTC.

The chain recombines TRBV30 with TRBJ2-7, with TRBD1 matching over 7 bases. There are 12 residues in the CDR3. Germline values: CDR1 GTSNPN, CDR2 SVGIG (reference sequence). With 7 bases clipped from V and 2 bases from J, the junction kept 5 bases outside the gene matches. CDR3 loop: CASQTGTYEQYF. The CDR3 DNA is TGTGCCTCCCAGACAGGGACCTACGAGCAGTACTTC. Drawing the rest from reference TRBV30 and TRBJ2-7, the complete variable domain is SQTIHQWPATLVQPVGSPLSLECTVEGTSNPNLYWYRQAAGRGLQLLFYSVGIGQISSEVPQNLSASRPQDRQFILSSKKLLLSDSGFYLCASQTGTYEQYFGPGTRLTVT.

The chain joins TRBV19 to TRBJ2-2; 7 bases fit TRBD2. The V and J ends lost 5 bases and 5 bases, in that order; junction bases with no gene match: 11. This CDR3 spans 16 amino acids. Germline V gene data show CDR1 as LNHDA and CDR2 as SQIVND (reference sequence). This CDR3 reads CASSPRGRERTGELFF. The CDR3, as DNA: TGTGCCAGTAGTCCACGCGGGCGGGAGAGAACCGGGGAGCTGTTTTTT.

The J gene is TRBJ2-1, the V gene TRBV5-1; 10 nucleotides line up with TRBD2. There are 16 residues in the CDR3. Germline assignment: CDR1 SGHRS and CDR2 YFSETQ. The J segment lost 1 base and the V segment lost 3 bases, leaving 4 bases of the junction unmatched. CDR3 DNA: TGCGCCAGCAGCTCACTAGCGGGGCTATCCTACAATGAGCAGTTCTTC. Its protein is CASSSLAGLSYNEQFF.

V is TRBV6-5 and J is TRBJ2-1; D is perhaps TRBD2 (6 bases). Germline CDR1 and CDR2: MNHEY and SVGAGI. Trimming shortened V by 6 bases and J by 2 bases, and 14 bases separated the two germline ends. This CDR3 region has 15 residues. CDR3 in DNA: TGTGCCAGCAGGCTGGTGGAGGGTCCCTACAATGAGCAGTTCTTC. It specifies CASRLVEGPYNEQFF.

This chain uses TRBV23-1 with TRBJ2-4, with D unclear. TRBV23-1 is an open reading frame whose function is uncertain. This CDR3 comprises 14 residues. The V gene lost 3 bases and the J gene lost 8 bases, with 14 bases spanning the gap. CDR3 DNA: TGCGCCAGCAGTCATGTTGGAATTGGAGACATTCAGTACTTC. This sequence encodes CASSHVGIGDIQYF.

The J gene is TRBJ2-7, the V gene TRBV19; a possible D gene is TRBD2 (5 bases). Trimming removed 6 bases from V and 4 bases from J, with 13 bases in between. Germline V CDR1 and CDR2: LNHDA, SQIVND (reference sequence). CDR3 length: 13 amino acids. CDR3: CASRETGIYEQYV. The CDR3 DNA reads TGTGCCAGTAGGGAGACGGGAATTTACGAGCAGTACGTC.

The chain employs TRBV6-1 and TRBJ1-6, with D unclear. The CDR3 runs 14 residues. The germline V gene has CDR1 MNHNS and CDR2 SASEGT. V was clipped by 10 bases and J by 7 bases, with 17 bases between them. Here the CDR3 reads CATLKEAGNSPLHF. CDR3 bases: TGTGCCACCCTAAAGGAAGCGGGGAATTCACCCCTCCACTTT.

This chain uses TRBV7-8 with TRBJ2-2, with TRBD2 matching 10 bases. Losses at the gene ends were 5 bases for V and 7 bases for J; bases not matched to a gene: 7. The CDR3 runs to 15 residues. Germline V gene lookup returns CDR1 SGHVS and CDR2 FQNEAQ. CDR3 amino acids: CASSPGLARVGELFF. CDR3 nucleotides: TGTGCCAGCAGCCCGGGACTAGCGCGGGTCGGGGAGCTGTTTTTT.

V is TRBV1 and J is TRBJ2-7; TRBD2, as called in the table, went unchecked against the DNA. TRBV1 is tagged as a pseudogene. The CDR3 has 17 residues. The CDR3 loop is CTSSQELREGGTYEQYV. CDR3 nucleotide sequence: TGCACCAGCAGCCAAGAACTTCGCGAGGGAGGAACCTACGAGCAGTACGTC.

V is TRBV5-6 and J is TRBJ2-7; 10 positions agree with TRBD2. Germline V gives CDR1 SGHDT, CDR2 YYEEEE. The CDR3 runs 15 residues. V trimming: 3 bases; J trimming: 4 bases; junction bases outside the gene matches: 7. CDR3 DNA: TGTGCCAGCAGCTATCTTACTAGCGGGGCTTACGAGCAGTACTTC. It encodes CASSYLTSGAYEQYF.

J is TRBJ2-3 and V is TRBV6-1; unclear D gene. Germline lookup yields CDR1 MNHNS and CDR2 SASEGT. Trimming shortened V by 3 bases and J by 1 base, and 11 bases separated the two germline ends. This CDR3 has 15 residues. The CDR3 DNA is TGTGCCAGCAGTGAGGCTATCCAGGGCACAGATACGCAGTATTTT. Residues: CASSEAIQGTDTQYF.

The chain carries TRBV4-1 and TRBJ2-6, with a tentative D call TRBD1 (7 bases). V gave up 1 base and J gave up 0 bases, with 13 bases separating them. Per the germline V gene, CDR1 is MGHRA and CDR2 is YSYEKL. CDR3 size: 18 residues. For the CDR3, the DNA is TGCGCCAGCAGCCAAGCGGGCAGGGGGGTCTCTGGGGCCAACGTCCTGACTTTC. This sequence encodes CASSQAGRGVSGANVLTF.